This TCR beta chain stems from a study of blood T cell repertoires in COVID-19. Across the study: The United States, Italy and Spain supplied acute and convalescent COVID-19 samples.

Germline values: CDR1 SEHNR, CDR2 FQNEAQ (reference sequence). V was pared by 3 bases and J by 8 bases, with 12 bases of the junction left unmatched. The CDR3 is 16 amino acids. Data came from immunoSEQ multiplex PCR; TCRdb stores just in-frame clones and leaves some out. This repertoire shows around 76,000 clones, approximately 77% found once; its top ten account for about 0.87%. This clone counts as medium-sized (0.01 to 0.1%). The V and J genes are TRBV7-9 and TRBJ2-1, with TRBD1 matching 8 bases. Material for sequencing was peripheral blood. The origin of this receptor is a woman in her seventies with acute or convalescent COVID-19. The chain's CDR3 is CASSLGLAGGTDEQFF. Here the CDR3 DNA reads TGTGCCAGCAGCTTGGGACTTGCAGGGGGCACGGATGAGCAGTTCTTC. The full variable domain, rest sourced from reference TRBV7-9 and TRBJ2-1, is DTGVSQNPRHKITKRGQNVTFRCDPISEHNRLYWYRQTLGQGPEFLTYFQNEAQLEKSRLLSDRFSAERPKGSFSTLEIQRTEQGDSAMYLCASSLGLAGGTDEQFFGPGTRLTVL.